Listed below are T cell receptor beta chains from one sample, sequenced in a study of blood T cell repertoires in COVID-19. Data came from immunoSEQ multiplex PCR; TCRdb stores just in-frame clones and leaves some out. The sample lists fewer than 250,000 clones, around 80% seen once, with less than 3.5% in the top ten. The sample was peripheral blood. These receptors were collected from a man between 45 and 60 years old with active or convalescent COVID-19. Both conserved end residues are part of each CDR3. The order of the fields is clone size, J gene, D gene, V gene, CDR3 DNA, CDR3 protein. A D gene is named only where the DNA matches it firmly. Rows give clone size only sometimes, using once, few, many, or a class for an expanded clone.

.,TRBJ2-2,TRBD1,TRBV7-2,TGTGCCAGCAGCCTTAACAGGGGTGGGGAGCTGTTTTTT,CASSLNRGGELFF
once,TRBJ1-2,.,TRBV5-1,TGCGCCAGCAACCACGACAGCGCTAACTATGGCTACACCTTC,CASNHDSANYGYTF
.,TRBJ1-1,TRBD1,TRBV5-1,TGCGCCAGCAGCGGAGGGACAGGGAAATTTGGCACTGAAGCTTTCTTT,CASSGGTGKFGTEAFF
.,TRBJ2-4,.,TRBV29-1,TGCAGCGTTGACCAGGGGGGAGGCATTCAGTACTTC,CSVDQGGGIQYF
.,TRBJ2-6,.,TRBV19,TGTGCCAGTAGTCTTACAGTCTCTGGCTCTGGGGCCAACGTCCTGACTTTC,CASSLTVSGSGANVLTF
.,TRBJ2-5,.,TRBV21-1,TGTGCCACCCGGGGCGGGGGATTGACCCAGTACTTC,CATRGGGLTQYF
.,TRBJ1-5,.,TRBV25-1,TGTGCCAGCAGTGAATCAGGGGCGGATCAGCCCCAGCATTTT,CASSESGADQPQHF
.,TRBJ2-2,.,TRBV28,TGTGCCAGCAGCACGGGAGCTGCCGGGGAGCTGTTTTTT,CASSTGAAGELFF
once,TRBJ2-5,TRBD2,TRBV7-2,TGTGCCAGCAGCCCACGGACTAGCGGGGGGGCCGTCAGGGAGACCCAGTACTTC,CASSPRTSGGAVRETQYF
.,TRBJ1-4,.,TRBV4-1,TGCGCCAGCAGCCAGACAGGTCGAATGGGCGAAAAACTGTTTTTT,CASSQTGRMGEKLFF
.,TRBJ2-7,.,TRBV21-1,TGTGCCAGCAGCAAAGGGGTGGACAGGGGCGACTCCTTTGAGCAGTACTTC,CASSKGVDRGDSFEQYF
.,TRBJ2-7,TRBD1,TRBV5-4,TGTGCCGACGGGGACAGGGGGTCTAGCTACGAGCAGTACTTC,CADGDRGSSYEQYF
.,TRBJ1-2,TRBD1,TRBV19,TGTGCCAGTAGTAGAAGGACAGGGGGCTACTATGGCTACACCTTC,CASSRRTGGYYGYTF
.,TRBJ2-2,TRBD2,TRBV7-3,TGTGCCAGCAGCTCCTTCGGGGCTAGCGGGAGGGCCGGGGAGCTGTTTTTT,CASSSFGASGRAGELFF
.,TRBJ2-1,TRBD2,TRBV6-6,TGTGCCAGCAGGCGGACTAGCGGTTACAATGAGCAGTTCTTC,CASRRTSGYNEQFF
.,TRBJ1-1,.,TRBV9,TGTGCCAGCAGCCTACAGCCCATGAACACTGAAGCTTTCTTT,CASSLQPMNTEAFF
.,TRBJ1-1,TRBD1,TRBV27,TGTGCCAGCAGCCGATTTGGTGGGGACAGGGTACCACTTAACACTGAAGCTTTCTTT,CASSRFGGDRVPLNTEAFF
.,TRBJ1-5,.,TRBV30,TGTGCCTTCGACAGAGATAGCAATCAGCCCCAGCATTTT,CAFDRDSNQPQHF
.,TRBJ1-4,.,TRBV2,TGTGCCAGCAGGGGGGAGGCCGGTGAAAAACTGTTTTTT,CASRGEAGEKLFF
.,TRBJ2-3,TRBD1,TRBV7-2,TGTGCCAGCAGCACAGACGGGACAGGGGTGGCAGATACGCAGTATTTT,CASSTDGTGVADTQYF
.,TRBJ2-7,TRBD1,TRBV7-2,TGTGCCAGCAGCTTTCAGGGGGTTGGGAGGTACTTC,CASSFQGVGRYF
.,TRBJ1-2,TRBD1,TRBV9,TGTGCCAGCAGCGGAGGACAGGGGAACTATGGCTACACCTTC,CASSGGQGNYGYTF
many,TRBJ1-1,.,TRBV28,TGTGCCAGCCGCCGGTGGGGAGACGGAAACACTGAAGCTTTCTTT,CASRRWGDGNTEAFF
once,TRBJ2-1,.,TRBV7-9,TGTGCCAGCAGCCCTGTCAGTCCCGCGGGCAATGAGCAGTTCTTC,CASSPVSPAGNEQFF
.,TRBJ1-1,.,TRBV12-3/TRBV12-4,TGTGCCAGCAGGATGACAGAGAACACTGAAGCTTTCTTT,CASRMTENTEAFF
.,TRBJ2-3,.,TRBV19,TGTGCCACCAGGTACCGGCAGCACACAGATACGCAGTATTTT,CATRYRQHTDTQYF
.,TRBJ2-1,.,TRBV7-8,TGTGCCAGCAGCCGCTCTACGCGTAGCTCCTACAATGAGCAGTTCTTC,CASSRSTRSSYNEQFF
once,TRBJ1-6,TRBD1,TRBV27,TGTGCCAGCAGTTTATCCCAGTTCGACAGGGTGCGGAATTCACCCCTCCACTTT,CASSLSQFDRVRNSPLHF
.,TRBJ2-7,TRBD1,TRBV11-3,TGTGCCAGCAGCATACGGACAGGGGTGACCTACGAGCAGTACTTC,CASSIRTGVTYEQYF
.,TRBJ1-3,.,TRBV21-1,TGTGCCAGCAGCAAAGCGACAGGGTGGTGGGATGGCTCTGGAAACACCATATATTTT,CASSKATGWWDGSGNTIYF
once,TRBJ2-1,TRBD2,TRBV6-2/TRBV6-3,TGTGCCAGCAGTCAGGGGACTAGTCGACTTGAGCAGTTCTTC,CASSQGTSRLEQFF
few,TRBJ2-1,TRBD1,TRBV5-1,TGCGCCAGCAGCTCGACAGGGCTCTCCTACAATGAGCAGTTCTTC,CASSSTGLSYNEQFF
.,TRBJ2-1,TRBD2,TRBV9,TGTGCCAGCAGCGCAGCGGGAGGGCACTACAATGAGCAGTTCTTC,CASSAAGGHYNEQFF
few,TRBJ1-1,TRBD1,TRBV27,TGTGCCAGCAGTTTAATCCAGGGGGCGGACACTGAAGCTTTCTTT,CASSLIQGADTEAFF
.,TRBJ1-1,TRBD1,TRBV19,TGTGCCAGTAGTATTCGGACAGGGGGCACACCCCCTGAAGCTTTCTTT,CASSIRTGGTPPEAFF
.,TRBJ1-3,.,TRBV3-1/TRBV3-2,TGTGCCAGCCGGGGGGATGGAAACACCATATATTTT,CASRGDGNTIYF
.,TRBJ1-1,.,TRBV5-4,TGTGCCAGCAGCTCCCCGGGGGAGAACACTGAAGCTTTCTTT,CASSSPGENTEAFF
.,TRBJ1-4,TRBD1,TRBV9,TGTGCCAGCAGCGTCGGGACAGGCGTTAATGAAAAACTGTTTTTT,CASSVGTGVNEKLFF
.,TRBJ2-2,TRBD1,TRBV5-1,TGCGCCAGCAGCTTGCAGGGGGCTTCCGGGGAGCTGTTTTTT,CASSLQGASGELFF
.,TRBJ2-1,.,TRBV10-2,TGCGCCAGCTCGGAGAGGGAGTACAATGAGCAGTTCTTC,CASSEREYNEQFF
.,TRBJ2-1,.,TRBV30,TGTGCCTGGAGTGGGGGCCAGCTCGTCTACAATGAGCAGTTCTTC,CAWSGGQLVYNEQFF
.,TRBJ1-1,.,TRBV5-5,TGTGCCAGCAGCTTTCCAGAGAACACTGAAGCTTTCTTT,CASSFPENTEAFF
.,TRBJ1-5,.,TRBV6-5,TGTGCCAGCAGCCTGCGGCGCAATCAGCCCCAGCATTTT,CASSLRRNQPQHF
.,TRBJ1-5,.,TRBV12-3/TRBV12-4,TGTGCCAGCAGTTCCAACAGGCAGCCCCAGCATTTT,CASSSNRQPQHF
.,TRBJ1-1,.,TRBV6-5,TGTGCCAGCGTTAGGGGAACTGAAGCTTTCTTT,CASVRGTEAFF